A selection of T cell receptor beta chains follows, all from one sample in a study of early T cells in non-severe SARS-CoV-2 infection. TCRdb independently ran MiXCR on the 5' RACE reads; one entry per CDR3 protein. The repertoire holds tens of thousands of distinct CDR3 sequences, less than 15% seen once, with about 5% in the top ten. Sequenced: whole blood. The origin of the receptors is an adult who was a healthcare worker with PCR-confirmed SARS-CoV-2 infection or an uninfected control (not recorded which). Each CDR3 is given with its conserved first and last residue.

V: TRBV5-1
J: TRBJ2-3
CDR3: CASSSGRAADTQYF

V: TRBV20-1
J: TRBJ2-4
CDR3: CSAVDTLAKNIQYF

V: TRBV2
J: TRBJ2-1
CDR3: CASSPFKPYNEQFF

V: TRBV4-2
J: TRBJ2-3
CDR3: CASSQDAYTDTQYF

V: TRBV2
J: TRBJ2-1
CDR3: CASSSTSGTGLSYNEQFF

V: TRBV29-1
J: TRBJ2-7
CDR3: CSVVVGLTYEQYF

V: TRBV11-2
J: TRBJ2-7
CDR3: CASSLAPGQASYEQYF

V: TRBV20-1
J: TRBJ2-7
CDR3: CSASILGASYEQYF

V: TRBV19
J: TRBJ2-7
CDR3: CASSPQPIASYEQYF

V: TRBV6-5
J: TRBJ2-1
CDR3: CASTQGLTLDNEQFF

V: TRBV6-2/TRBV6-3
J: TRBJ2-7
CDR3: CASRGNRGHEQYF

V: TRBV10-3
J: TRBJ2-1
CDR3: CAIRAADRGNEQFF

V: TRBV19
J: TRBJ2-5
CDR3: CASSMEGGETQYF

V: TRBV28
J: TRBJ2-5
CDR3: CASIPAAGETQYF

V: TRBV29-1
J: TRBJ2-5
CDR3: CSVGELGTQYF

V: TRBV10-2
J: TRBJ1-3
CDR3: CASSVSVPAGNTIYF

V: TRBV30
J: TRBJ1-4
CDR3: CAWSGTEEKLFF

V: TRBV5-1
J: TRBJ2-5
CDR3: CASSLGISLAGTRGETQYF

V: TRBV7-8
J: TRBJ2-5
CDR3: CASRIPGQPQETQYF

V: TRBV6-4
J: TRBJ2-2
CDR3: CASSETSDTGELFF

V: TRBV12-3/TRBV12-4
J: TRBJ2-3
CDR3: CASSFRVAGGYLGTQYF

V: TRBV6-5
J: TRBJ2-1
CDR3: CASSSGLRGRYNEQFF

V: TRBV11-2
J: TRBJ2-5
CDR3: CASSSSDGGLKTQYF

V: TRBV6-4
J: TRBJ2-3
CDR3: CASSAGEADTQYF

V: TRBV18
J: TRBJ2-5
CDR3: CASSPRKGGRETQYF

V: TRBV27
J: TRBJ2-1
CDR3: CASSSTFTGDYNEQFF

V: TRBV11-2
J: TRBJ2-1
CDR3: CASSLSWEDNEQFF

V: TRBV20-1
J: TRBJ2-1
CDR3: CSARDLRGGHHEQFF

V: TRBV7-8
J: TRBJ1-5
CDR3: CASSLAFGTGWSPQHF

V: TRBV2
J: TRBJ2-1
CDR3: CASSEEGGQGREFF

V: TRBV9
J: TRBJ2-3
CDR3: CASSVAGQSTDTQYF

V: TRBV5-6
J: TRBJ1-5
CDR3: CASSLTGAGGNQPQHF

V: TRBV7-3
J: TRBJ2-1
CDR3: CASSLTPILSYNEQFF

V: TRBV30
J: TRBJ1-2
CDR3: CAYTRGAQDGYTF

V: TRBV10-3
J: TRBJ1-1
CDR3: CAIKGAGRAFF

V: TRBV3-1
J: TRBJ2-3
CDR3: CASRRGRYDTQYF

V: TRBV7-6
J: TRBJ2-1
CDR3: CASSILGGASYNEQFF

V: TRBV29-1
J: TRBJ2-1
CDR3: CSGRTGLDEQFF

V: TRBV2
J: TRBJ2-7
CDR3: CASTGLAGFSYEQYF

V: TRBV7-8
J: TRBJ2-4
CDR3: CASSFWRERGTAKNIQYF

V: TRBV7-6
J: TRBJ1-1
CDR3: CTSSLAENTEAFF

V: TRBV7-6
J: TRBJ2-7
CDR3: CAGQGEGYEQYF